This T cell receptor (beta chain) was identified in a study of somatic mutations in cytotoxic T cells in rheumatoid arthritis. The wider study: Flow sorting at nearly 100% purity was applied to some V beta antibody-stained T-cell populations, which included V beta1+ cells sequenced for TCRB. Study-wide findings and caveats: The top CD8+ clone topped 20% of CD8+ cells in about an eighth of the roughly 65 patients. Clonality of CD8+ T cells, which was compared between rheumatoid arthritis patients and age-matched healthy controls, did not differ significantly.

Germline lookup yields CDR1 MNHNS and CDR2 SASEGT. Deletions cut 5 bases from V and 0 bases from J, with 7 bases between. The CDR3 consists of 14 residues. The table lists this clone with a few counts. What it binds is not known. TCRdb keeps only in-frame clones here, not all; method: immunoSEQ multiplex PCR. This table has some 12,000 clones, 60% to 80% appearing once. Purity of the CD4+ and CD8+ cells, isolated by positive magnetic bead selection, was checked by flow cytometry. The genes are TRBV6-1 and TRBJ1-4; D call uncertain. The sample consisted of CD8+ T cells sorted from blood. The sequence came from a man aged 45-65 years in good health. The CDR3 DNA sequence: TGTGCCAGCAGTCAGCGTGCAACTAATGAAAAACTGTTTTTT. It translates to CASSQRATNEKLFF.